This T cell receptor beta chain is from a study of blood T cells in healthy people across ages. Whole-study results and caveats: Possibly, changes in expanded clonotypes were confounded because donor CMV status was unknown.

This clonotype was found a few times. Antigen specificity is unknown. The CDR3 is 13 amino acids. Trimming pared 1 base from V and 2 bases from J, leaving 8 bases between. Looked up from germline, CDR1 is GTSNPN and CDR2 is SVGIG (reference sequence). The authors ran a second PCR of 7 to 11 cycles using a sample-barcoded 5' primer and a J-beta primer mix. A single record per CDR3 protein comes from TCRdb applying MiXCR to the 5' RACE reads. The sample records under 1,000,000 distinct CDR3 sequences, around 45% being singletons. The sequenced sample was blood. This chain uses TRBV30 with TRBJ1-1; TRBD1 is a possible D gene (5 bases). The receptor was derived from a man at least 80 years old in good health. As DNA, the CDR3 is TGTGCCTGGAGTGGACAGCTAAACACTGAAGCTTTCTTT. It codes for CAWSGQLNTEAFF.